This T cell receptor beta chain emerged from a study of shared clonotypes between healthy human individuals (TCRdb year 2020). Background on the whole study: The cohort included three men and two women between 18 and 49 years of age. For each donor, CD4 naive and CD4 memory were each run on three plates, CD8 naive on two plates, and CD8 memory on one plate. Blood TCR repertoires of about 5 healthy adults were deeply sequenced to estimate repertoire size and the extent of clonotype sharing between individuals. Different laboratories and diverse techniques were used to prepare libraries and sequence TCR repertoires, to increase sequencing depth and limit assay-specific biases. Between about 0.94 and 10 billion PBMCs per donor were obtained by leukapheresis.

Overall study outcomes, separate from this receptor: Because the study included only a small number of donors, the genetic and exposure-history diversity represented was limited. Sampling was limited to blood, and TCR repertoires in tissue likely differ from TCR repertoires in blood. When a handful of donors were compared, the shared fraction of clonotypes was 5% to 6.5% for naive CD4, over 3% for naive CD8, roughly 2.5% for memory CD4, and 0.4% for memory CD8. Naive subsets generally had larger estimated clonotype richness than memory subsets did. Clonotypes shared by all four sorted-subset donors showed higher generation probabilities than non-shared clonotypes. Pairwise subsampling indicated that sequencing depth was expected to affect the degree of clonotype sharing among donors. Rarefaction of sorted-subset datasets indicated incomplete sequencing despite the large sequencing depth.

Healthy HIV-negative adults with no recently reported acute infections or vaccinations were included as donors. Only Caucasian adults living in Nashville, Tennessee, USA were represented among the donors. CD8 memory samples combined magnetically selected CD45RO+ cells with CCR7-negative CD45RA+ effector memory (TemRA) cells. Blood was obtained by leukapheresis, after which PBMCs were separated by Ficoll-Histopaque density gradient centrifugation and cryopreserved in liquid nitrogen vapor phase. Analytical flow cytometry was used to check the purity and quantity of each magnetically sorted T cell population. From each sorted fraction, genomic DNA was isolated and quantified by UV absorbance on a Nanodrop 2000c. Deletion took 5 bases off V and 0 bases off J, with a span of 31 bases between the germline ends. CDR1 PRHDT and CDR2 FYEKMQ are derived from the germline V gene (reference sequence). The CDR3 has 21 amino acids, counting the end cysteine and phenylalanine. Left in the record is the CDR3 DNA by itself, 63 bases read in frame from the first base.

Remarks on this clone: Its recognized antigen is unknown. Base quality data are lacking; no much larger clone is found one base away.

TCR CDR3 regions were amplified from genomic DNA by multiplex PCR using the deep immunoSEQ assay. For each cell subset, the extracted genomic DNA was distributed evenly across all wells of several immunoSEQ 96-well plates, and each plate served as one replicate. Each replicate PCR for sorted subsets received around 210 ng genomic DNA, equal to roughly 33,000 T cell genomes. Purified libraries were quantified with a Qubit 3.0 fluorometer, sized on a Bioanalyzer 2100, and re-quantified with the KAPA Library Quantification kit. Every immunoSEQ 96-well plate was sequenced on a separate single-read 150-cycle Illumina NextSeq 550 flow cell. In the paper's pipeline: The immunoSEQ output contained only junctional sequences without quality scores, so filtering could not match that applied to full-length reads. Sequences were annotated with PyIR, a Python wrapper for IgBLAST v1.9, using IMGT germline references to assign V/J genes and CDR3. Reads were removed for weak V/J assignments (E-value above 1e-6), missing CDR3, stop codons, out-of-frame junctions, or ambiguous translated residues. V3J clonotypes were defined as sequences sharing the same inferred V gene, J gene, and CDR3 amino acid sequence. Percentage overlap between repertoires was calculated by dividing the number of shared unique clonotypes by the size of the smaller repertoire. RTK rarefaction, the Chao1 estimator, and Recon v2.1 estimates of unobserved clonotypes were used to assess repertoire richness. Generation probabilities were computed with OLGA for all TCRbeta clonotypes obtained by the gDNA method from several donors. The immuneACCESS repertoire file appears here via TCRdb, limited to in-frame rearrangements. These files lack a portion of the clones; in checked studies, under half of the deficit traces to unresolved V genes, and the cause of the others is not known. For V, J and clone size, that table is used; D and trimming come from the DNA. This sample holds under 130,000 clones; 65% to 75% were observed only once. Jointly, the top ten make up approximately 25% of the sample.

The sample taken for sequencing was memory CD8+ T cells sorted from blood. This sample's cell subset or site label indicates: CD45RO+ cells pooled with CCR7-negative TemRA cells. The TCR comes from a woman younger than 45 in good health. Here the chain combines TRBV13 and TRBJ1-1; a weak D assignment points to TRBD1 (5 bases agree). CDR3 loop: CASSPWELLGGGNRMNTEAFF. The DNA is TGTGCCAGCAGCCCTTGGGAACTCTTGGGCGGAGGGAACAGGATGAACACTGAAGCTTTCTTT.